This T cell receptor beta chain originates from a study of graft-versus-host responses after intestinal transplantation. A word on this clone: Its target is not known.

Germline V gene sequence: CDR1 MNHEY, CDR2 SMNVEV (reference sequence). The CDR3 contains 15 residues. V lost 5 bases and J lost 3; bases outside the gene matches: 8. Sequenced by immunoSEQ multiplex PCR; TCRdb stores in-frame clones only, minus some. The sample holds more than 65,000 clones; approximately 80% are singletons and the top ten take 0.39%. The sequence was collected from a human donor who was the organ donor for an intestinal transplant. V is TRBV27 and J is TRBJ1-2; 8 bases line up with TRBD1. Sequenced material: unstimulated CD4+ T cells sorted from spleen or lymph node cells, taken before transplant. CDR3 nucleotide sequence: TGTGCCAGCAGTGGGCAGGGGGCAGGGTACTATGGCTACACCTTC. This gives the protein CASSGQGAGYYGYTF.